The 3 T cell receptor beta chains listed next were all sequenced from one sample in a study of T cell clonality in common variable immunodeficiency. The protocol was immunoSEQ multiplex PCR, while the TCRdb copy is restricted to in-frame clones and leaves out a portion. The table lists some 20,000 clones, no singletons, with 2% to 3% in the top ten. Study observations and caveats: Reportedly, TCR beta sequences from common variable immunodeficiency showed fewer deletions and N-nucleotide insertions.

These receptors' targets are unknown. Sequencing used peripheral blood mononuclear cells. Receptor source: a human donor with common variable immunodeficiency.

This CDR3 reads CASSVSLAGSGETQYF. The CDR3 bases that were read are TGTGCCAGCAGTGTATCCCTAGCGGGGAGTGGGGAGACC. J is TRBJ2-5 and V is TRBV6-2 or TRBV6-3, with TRBD2 identical over 9 bases. Read sequence stops 3 residues before the CDR3 end, and the germline J gene provides the missing end. This CDR3 has 16 residues. Looked up from germline, CDR1 is MNHEY and CDR2 is SVGEGT. V shed 5 bases and J 5 bases; nucleotides not matched to a gene: 12.

The table lists this clone with a few counts. The read terminates 3 residues ahead of where the CDR3 ends, so the germline J gene completes it. The gene calls are TRBV19 and TRBJ2-2; D gene uncertain. This CDR3 region has 11 residues. V was cut by 5 bases and J by 7 bases, with 5 bases left in between. Per germline, CDR1 LNHDA and CDR2 SQIVND (reference sequence). CDR3 amino acids: CASSELGELFF. The CDR3 bases that were read are TGTGCCAGTAGTGAGCTCGGGGAG.

Of note for this clone: The read ends 3 residues early relative to the CDR3; the germline J gene fills the gap. The chain links TRBV18 to TRBJ1-1; maybe TRBD1 (5 bases). Germline CDR1 reads KGHSH; CDR2 reads LQKENI. Trimming left V 2 bases short and J 6 bases short, with 10 bases between. This CDR3 region has 13 residues. The CDR3 bases that were read are TGTGCCAGCTCACCATCGGGGGGTTCTGAA. Protein: CASSPSGGSE. The full CDR3 sequence reads CASSPSGGSEAFF.